This T cell receptor beta chain stems from a study of T-cell memory formation after mild COVID-19. Overall study findings and caveats: Among clones peaking at day 37 in the second wave, SARS-CoV-2 specificity remained unconfirmed. Shrinking CD4+ clones were chiefly CM and EM; CD8+ ones were chiefly EMRA.

As concerns this clonotype: No antigen is known for it.

It was 5'RACE with constant-segment primers that produced the TCR alpha and TCR beta cDNA libraries, which carried sample barcodes and UMIs. MiXCR, applied by TCRdb to the 5' RACE reads, yields one record per CDR3 protein. The table has some 68,000 distinct CDR3 sequences, around 15% seen once. V lost 2 bases, J lost 2 bases, and 14 bases lay in between. Germline V gene sequence: CDR1 SGDLS, CDR2 YYNGEE. The CDR3 has 15 amino acids. Sample: PBMCs or a T cell subset sorted from them (not recorded which). The clonotype originates from an adult woman who had mild COVID-19 (a few samples of this study predate the infection). Cell type and time point are not known. V and J are TRBV9 and TRBJ2-7, with D possibly TRBD2 on 5 matching bases. CDR3 DNA: TGTGCCAGCAGCGTTGAGGCAGCGGCTACCTACGAGCAGTACTTC. Its translation: CASSVEAAATYEQYF.